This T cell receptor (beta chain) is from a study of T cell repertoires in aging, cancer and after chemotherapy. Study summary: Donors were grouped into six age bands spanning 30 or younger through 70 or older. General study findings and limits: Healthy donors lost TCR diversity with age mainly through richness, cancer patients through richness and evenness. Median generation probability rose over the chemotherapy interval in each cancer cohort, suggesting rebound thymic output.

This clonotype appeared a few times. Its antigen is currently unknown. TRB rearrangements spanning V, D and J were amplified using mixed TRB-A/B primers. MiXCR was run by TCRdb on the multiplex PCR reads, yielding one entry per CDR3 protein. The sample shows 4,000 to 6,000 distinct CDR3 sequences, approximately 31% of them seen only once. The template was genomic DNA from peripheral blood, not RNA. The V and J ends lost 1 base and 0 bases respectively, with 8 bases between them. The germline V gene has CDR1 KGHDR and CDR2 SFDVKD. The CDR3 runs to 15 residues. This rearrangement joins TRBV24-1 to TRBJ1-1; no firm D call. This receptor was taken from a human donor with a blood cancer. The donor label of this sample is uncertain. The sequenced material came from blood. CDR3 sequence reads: CATSDLWHLNTEAFF. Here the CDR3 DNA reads TGTGCCACCAGTGATTTATGGCATTTGAACACTGAAGCTTTCTTT.